This passage covers 20 T cell receptor beta chains from one sample sequenced in a study of blood T cell repertoires in COVID-19. Measured with immunoSEQ multiplex PCR; TCRdb has only the in-frame clones, and not every one. The table lists over 150,000 clones, roughly 83% of them singletons. The specimen sequenced was peripheral blood. The receptor set was obtained from a woman between 35 and 50 years old with COVID-19, enrolled during active disease.

V and J are TRBV5-1 and TRBJ2-5, with 9 bases that match TRBD1. Looked up from germline, CDR1 is SGHRS and CDR2 is YFSETQ. J gave up 4 bases and V 4 bases, and 5 bases lay outside the gene matches. The CDR3 is made up of 14 amino acids. CDR3 bases: TGCGCCAGCAGCCTAACGACAGGGGGAGAGACCCAGTACTTC. It encodes CASSLTTGGETQYF. Full variable domain (remainder filled in from reference TRBV5-1 and TRBJ2-5): KAGVTQTPRYLIKTRGQQVTLSCSPISGHRSVSWYQQTPGQGLQFLFEYFSETQRNKGNFPGRFSGRQFSNSRSEMNVSTLELGDSALYLCASSLTTGGETQYFGPGTRLLVL.

This clone was seen only once. The chain carries TRBV5-1 and TRBJ2-3; the D gene is possibly TRBD1 (5 bases). The V gene's germline CDR1 is SGHRS and CDR2 YFSETQ. V lost 0 bases and J lost 14, with 19 bases in between. The CDR3 is 14 amino acids. CDR3 DNA: TGCGCCAGCAGCTTGGTTGAAGGGGCCCTGCTCCCGTATTTT. Translated, it gives CASSLVEGALLPYF.

The genes are TRBV7-6 and TRBJ2-3; D might be TRBD2 (6 bases). The CDR3 runs to 16 residues. Between the trimmed V and J ends, which lost 1 base and 3 bases, there was a span of 14 bases. Germline CDR1 reads SGHVS; CDR2 reads FNYEAQ. The CDR3 loop is CASSLGHREKTDTQYF. In DNA form, the CDR3 reads TGTGCCAGCAGCTTAGGGCACCGGGAGAAGACAGATACGCAGTATTTT. Full variable domain (remainder filled in from reference TRBV7-6 and TRBJ2-3): GAGVSQSPRYKVTKRGQDVALRCDPISGHVSLYWYRQALGQGPEFLTYFNYEAQQDKSGLPNDRFSAERPEGSISTLTIQRTEQRDSAMYRCASSLGHREKTDTQYFGPGTRLTVL.

This sequence joins TRBV6-5 and TRBJ2-3; 8 bases map to TRBD2. The CDR3 extends over 15 amino acids. From germline, CDR1 is MNHEY and CDR2 SVGAGI. V shed 5 bases, J shed 0 bases, and the junction held 4 bases outside the gene matches. In DNA, the CDR3 is TGTGCCAGCAGTCGAAGCGGGGGCAGCACAGATACGCAGTATTTT. Protein sequence: CASSRSGGSTDTQYF.

The chain employs TRBV19 and TRBJ1-5; perhaps TRBD1 as D (6 bases). Germline CDR1 and CDR2: LNHDA and SQIVND (reference sequence). CDR3 length equals 16 residues. V was trimmed by 2 bases and J by 7 bases, leaving 18 bases between them. CDR3 DNA sequence: TGTGCCAGTAGTATAAGGCCCAGGGGATCGGGCCAGCCCCAGCATTTT. As protein: CASSIRPRGSGQPQHF.

V usage is TRBV3-1 (or the pseudogene TRBV3-2) and J usage is TRBJ2-2; tentatively, D is TRBD2 (5 bases). The germline gives CDR1 LGHDT, CDR2 YNNKEL (reference sequence). CDR3 length equals 14 residues. Between the trimmed V and J ends, which lost 0 bases and 7 bases, there was a span of 9 bases. Here the CDR3 reads CASSQDAGNGELFF. The CDR3 region has the DNA TGTGCCAGCAGCCAAGATGCCGGGAACGGGGAGCTGTTTTTT.

This clone was counted once. The chain carries TRBV10-3 and TRBJ2-1; 8 bases match TRBD2. The length of the CDR3 is 15 residues. CDR1 and CDR2 from the germline V gene are ENHRY and SYGVKD. The V gene end was trimmed by 6 bases and the J gene end by 3 bases; junction bases not matched to a gene: 7. Here the CDR3 reads CAISDSGTNYNEQFF. Written as DNA, the CDR3 is TGTGCCATCAGCGATAGCGGGACCAACTACAATGAGCAGTTCTTC.

V and J are TRBV5-1 and TRBJ2-3; 12 bases map to TRBD2. Germline CDR1 SGHRS, CDR2 YFSETQ. The V gene end was trimmed by 1 base and the J gene end by 0 bases; junction bases not matched to a gene: 6. The CDR3 totals 18 residues. CDR3 in amino acids: CASSLTSGRSPSTDTQYF. The CDR3 DNA reads TGCGCCAGCAGCTTGACTAGCGGGAGGTCCCCTAGCACAGATACGCAGTATTTT.

CDR3 DNA sequence: TGTGCCAGTAGTCGAACCGGGACAGGGACATACGAGCAGTACTTC. Protein sequence: CASSRTGTGTYEQYF. This rearrangement joins TRBV19 to TRBJ2-7; the match to TRBD1 covers 9 bases. Germline V gene data show CDR1 as LNHDA and CDR2 as SQIVND (reference sequence). Unmatched junction bases numbered 9, after V lost 5 bases and J lost 4 bases. CDR3 length: 15 residues. Full variable domain (remainder filled in from reference TRBV19 and TRBJ2-7): DGGITQSPKYLFRKEGQNVTLSCEQNLNHDAMYWYRQDPGQGLRLIYYSQIVNDFQKGDIAEGYSVSREKKESFPLTVTSAQKNPTAFYLCASSRTGTGTYEQYFGPGTRLTVT.

The chain joins TRBV29-1 to TRBJ2-7; 8 nucleotides line up with TRBD2. The V gene end was trimmed by 3 bases and the J gene end by 6 bases; junction bases not matched to a gene: 7. Germline CDR1 SQVTM, CDR2 ANQGSEA. The CDR3 loop spans 13 amino acids. The CDR3 DNA follows: TGCAGCGTTGATGCTCTAGCGGGCCCCGAGCAGTACTTC. As protein: CSVDALAGPEQYF.

V gene TRBV28 combines with J gene TRBJ2-2; TRBD1 might be the D (6 bases). Germline CDR1 and CDR2: MDHEN and SYDVKM. This CDR3 region has 15 residues. Trimming removed 5 bases from V and 0 bases from J, with 10 bases in between. CDR3 bases: TGTGCCAGCAGTCGGGACAAAACGAACACCGGGGAGCTGTTTTTT. Protein sequence: CASSRDKTNTGELFF.

The chain uses TRBV27 and TRBJ2-1, with a possible D match to TRBD2 (6 bases). V was pared by 2 bases and J by 9 bases, with 14 bases between. This CDR3 is built from 14 residues. The germline CDR1 and CDR2 sequences are MNHEY and SMNVEV (reference sequence). The CDR3 nucleotides are TGTGCCAGCAGTTTAGACGGGAGTAGGTTTGAGCAGTTCTTC. This codes for CASSLDGSRFEQFF.

The rearrangement uses TRBV19 and TRBJ1-5; 9 positions agree with TRBD1. V shed 6 bases, J shed 7 bases, and the junction held 10 bases outside the gene matches. Germline CDR1 LNHDA, CDR2 SQIVND (reference sequence). This CDR3 is built from 15 residues. CDR3 sequence reads: CASRIPGTGRQPQHF. For the CDR3, the DNA is TGTGCCAGTAGAATCCCCGGGACAGGGAGGCAGCCCCAGCATTTT.

This clone was observed once. V is TRBV27 and J is TRBJ1-5, with D unresolved. CDR1 is MNHEY and CDR2 is SMNVEV in the germline V gene (reference sequence). V lost 0 bases to trimming and J lost 4 bases, with 13 bases between them. There are 16 residues in the CDR3. CDR3 coding DNA: TGTGCCAGCAGTTTATCTTGGTCAACACGTAATCAGCCCCAGCATTTT. Translating it yields CASSLSWSTRNQPQHF.

This chain uses TRBV10-3 with TRBJ2-7; D is uncertain. Trimming cost V 2 bases and J 7 bases, with 9 bases left between them. The CDR3 is 12 residues long. The germline V gene has CDR1 ENHRY and CDR2 SYGVKD. CDR3 in DNA: TGTGCCATCAGTGAGGGGCCCGCGGAGCAGTACTTC. Translated, it gives CAISEGPAEQYF.

V usage is TRBV19 and J usage is TRBJ1-1; 7 positions agree with TRBD1. This CDR3 contains 16 residues. V lost 4 bases and J lost 6; bases outside the gene matches: 14. Per germline, CDR1 LNHDA and CDR2 SQIVND (reference sequence). DNA of the CDR3: TGTGCCAGTAGTACACGACAGGGAATCGGCCTCGCTGAAGCTTTCTTT. Translated, it gives CASSTRQGIGLAEAFF.

This clone was counted between two and nine times. This rearrangement joins TRBV3-1 (or the pseudogene TRBV3-2) to TRBJ2-7; D uncertain. Germline loops: CDR1 LGHDT, CDR2 YNNKEL (reference sequence). Trimming pared 8 bases from V and 6 bases from J, leaving 14 bases between. The CDR3 runs to 12 residues. The CDR3 spells CASAGSTTEQYF. The DNA of the CDR3 is TGTGCCAGCGCCGGGTCCACAACCGAGCAGTACTTC.

V gene TRBV7-9 combines with J gene TRBJ1-1, with 7 bases aligning to TRBD1. This CDR3 comprises 15 residues. V trimming: 1 base; J trimming: 5 bases; junction bases outside the gene matches: 7. CDR1 is SEHNR, CDR2 FQNEAQ, per germline (reference sequence). CDR3 region: CASSLGTGTRTEAFF. Here the CDR3 DNA reads TGTGCCAGCAGCTTAGGGACAGGTACCCGGACTGAAGCTTTCTTT.

CDR3 coding DNA: TGTGCTAGTGGTTTGGTAACCAGGGATGGCTACACCTTC. Translated: CASGLVTRDGYTF. The chain carries TRBV12-5 and TRBJ1-2; D may be TRBD1 (5 bases). Germline V gene lookup returns CDR1 LGHNT and CDR2 FRNRAP. The length of the CDR3 is 13 residues. Trimming took off 0 bases at V and 6 bases at J, with 8 bases between the two ends.

The J gene is TRBJ2-7, the V gene TRBV28; 7 bases agree with TRBD2. Trimming at V came to 4 bases and at J to 0 bases, leaving 3 bases not matched to a gene. The CDR3 loop spans 14 amino acids. From germline, CDR1 is MDHEN and CDR2 SYDVKM. CDR3 sequence: CASSSGGTSYEQYF. The DNA for the CDR3 is TGTGCCAGCAGTTCGGGGGGTACCTCCTACGAGCAGTACTTC.